This entry describes one T cell receptor beta chain. What it recognizes is unknown. With the 5' RACE reads reprocessed, TCRdb shows one record per CDR3 protein and no DNA. There are 400,000 or so distinct CDR3 sequences in the sample, with 2.4% held by the top ten. This entry is derived from a study of monozygotic twins with inflammatory bowel disease. The study's findings and limits: IBD-affected twins scored below their healthy co-twins in TCRbeta diversity (inverse Simpson). Relative to healthy twins, IBD patients had fewer clonotypes in common with others, a gap that was especially apparent with disease activity.

Germline-derived CDR1 and CDR2 are DFQATT and SNEGSKA (reference sequence). CDR3 length: 15 amino acids. The sample comprised blood. This receptor was identified in a human donor with ulcerative colitis or Crohn's disease, or a healthy co-twin of an affected twin (not recorded which). The rearrangement joins TRBV20-1 to TRBJ1-6; the TCRdb call, TRBD1, lacks DNA for checking. The CDR3 sequence: CSARQGGPYNSPLHF.